One and the same sample provided the 8 T cell receptor beta chains below, sequenced in a study of T cells in localized non-small cell lung cancer. Clones were sequenced by immunoSEQ multiplex PCR, and TCRdb holds only the in-frame ones, with some missing. The table lists around 31,000 clones, approximately 94% of them singletons. The specimen was peripheral blood, collected before any cancer treatment. These receptor sequences come from a woman between 35 and 75 years old with stage I lung adenocarcinoma.

The V gene is TRBV5-4, the J gene TRBJ2-7; 7 bases are a match to TRBD1. Germline trimming cut 4 bases from V and 4 bases from J; bases unmatched to any gene: 5. In germline, CDR1 is SGHNT, CDR2 YYREEE (reference sequence). The CDR3 runs to 13 residues. The CDR3, as DNA: TGTGCCAGCAGCCCGACAGGGACATACGAGCAGTACTTC. Protein product: CASSPTGTYEQYF.

V gene TRBV11-3 combines with J gene TRBJ2-1; 14 bases align to TRBD2. Unmatched junction bases numbered 1, after V lost 5 bases and J lost 4 bases. Germline CDR1 and CDR2: SGHNT and YENEEA. The CDR3 runs to 15 residues. The CDR3, as DNA: TGTGCCAGCAGCAGACTAGCGGGGGGGTACAATGAGCAGTTCTTC. The encoded protein is CASSRLAGGYNEQFF.

This clone was observed once. The chain recombines TRBV2 with TRBJ1-4; maybe TRBD1 (5 bases). The CDR3 runs to 12 residues. Germline CDR1 SNHLY, CDR2 FYNNEI. The V end lost 2 bases, the J end lost 8 bases, and 6 bases lay between the germline ends. The chain's CDR3 is CASSERDEKLFF. CDR3 sequence (DNA): TGTGCCAGCAGTGAAAGGGACGAAAAACTGTTTTTT.

Notes on this clone: A read error may produce the germline difference seen at one junction end. This chain uses TRBV6-5 with TRBJ1-5; D possibly corresponds to TRBD1 (6 bases). The germline V gene encodes CDR1 MNHEY and CDR2 SVGAGI. The CDR3 extends over 13 amino acids. The CDR3 is CASSYRQGTGGNF. In DNA, the CDR3 is TGTGCCAGCAGTTACAGGCAGGGGACGGGTGGTAATTTT.

The chain couples TRBV6-5 to TRBJ1-2; D call uncertain. CDR1 MNHEY and CDR2 SVGAGI come from the germline V gene. Trimming took off 1 base at V and 3 bases at J, with 0 bases between the two ends. The CDR3 is made up of 11 amino acids. The CDR3 is CASSYYYGYTF. CDR3 sequence (DNA): TGTGCCAGCAGTTACTACTATGGCTACACCTTC.

The rearrangement uses TRBV5-1 and TRBJ2-5; 11 bases are a match to TRBD1. This CDR3 comprises 16 residues. V lost 4 bases, J lost 4 bases, and 9 bases stayed unmatched. Looked up from germline, CDR1 is SGHRS and CDR2 is YFSETQ. The CDR3 spells CASSKGTGGPIETQYF. In DNA form, the CDR3 reads TGCGCCAGCAGCAAAGGGACAGGGGGTCCTATAGAGACCCAGTACTTC.

This chain joins TRBV9 and TRBJ2-5; TRBD2 aligns across 7 bases. Germline V lookup: CDR1 SGDLS, CDR2 YYNGEE. The ends lost 3 bases at V and 0 bases at J; junction bases unmatched: 5. The CDR3 covers 15 residues. CDR3 coding DNA: TGTGCCAGCAGCGCCGGGGGGACGCACCAAGAGACCCAGTACTTC. Protein sequence: CASSAGGTHQETQYF.

The chain couples TRBV27 to TRBJ2-1; 7 bases map to TRBD1. The CDR3 runs to 17 residues. Germline CDR1 reads MNHEY; CDR2 reads SMNVEV (reference sequence). J lost 0 bases, V lost 4 bases, and 9 bases had no gene match. The DNA of the CDR3 is TGTGCCAGCAGTTCCCGCAACAGGGGTTACTCCTACAATGAGCAGTTCTTC. It specifies CASSSRNRGYSYNEQFF.